This entry features one T cell receptor (beta chain) sequence. Its antigen is undetermined. The data were obtained in a study of cytotoxic CD8 clonotypes in ibrutinib-treated CLL. Whole-study results and caveats: Once treatment began, public clonotypes, which were uncommon, contracted or stayed stable.

Trimming shortened V by 7 bases and J by 4 bases, and 10 bases separated the two germline ends. Looked up from germline, CDR1 is SGHRS and CDR2 is YFSETQ. CDR3 length equals 12 residues. TCRdb keeps only in-frame clones here, not all; method: immunoSEQ multiplex PCR. The sample includes about 17,000 clones, approximately 81% of them seen just once. This clonotype originated in a human donor with chronic lymphocytic leukemia. The rearrangement uses TRBV5-1 and TRBJ2-3, with a tentative D call TRBD1 (5 bases). The specimen was PBMCs, collected before ibrutinib treatment. The CDR3 DNA reads as TGCGCCAGCGTTGAAGGGGCAGATACGCAGTATTTT. Protein sequence: CASVEGADTQYF.